The rows below give T cell receptor beta chains drawn from one sample of a study of CD8+ T cells in alopecia areata. Assay used: immunoSEQ multiplex PCR; TCRdb lists only in-frame clones, some missing. Of about 300,000 clones in the sample, 58% were seen once. This material consisted of CD4+ T cells sorted from blood, taken at week 24, from a patient treated with tofacitinib. All receptors come from a human donor with alopecia areata. CDR3s include the opening cysteine and the closing phenylalanine or tryptophan. D genes are given only for firm matches. A clone size is listed for some rows: how often the clone was seen (once, few, many), or a class if it is expanded.

>TRBJ2-1|NA|TRBD2|TRBV7-9
CASSLVDLRLARNNEQFF
TGTGCCAGCAGCTTAGTTGATTTGCGACTAGCCAGGAACAATGAGCAGTTCTTC
>TRBJ1-5|few|NA|TRBV14
CASSQQGNQPQHF
TGTGCCAGCAGCCAACAGGGAAATCAGCCCCAGCATTTT
>TRBJ1-5|NA|TRBD1|TRBV27
CASSFTGGDQPQHF
TGTGCCAGCAGTTTCACAGGGGGGGATCAGCCCCAGCATTTT
>TRBJ2-7|once|TRBD1|TRBV5-1
CASSLDIRGRYYEQYF
TGCGCCAGCAGCTTGGATATCAGGGGGCGTTACTACGAGCAGTACTTC
>TRBJ2-3|NA|TRBD1|TRBV5-1
CASSTDRGADTQYF
TGCGCCAGCAGCACGGACAGGGGAGCAGATACGCAGTATTTT
>TRBJ1-4|few|TRBD1|TRBV2
CASSFQGARGEKLFF
TGTGCCAGCAGTTTTCAGGGGGCGCGGGGTGAAAAACTGTTTTTT
>TRBJ1-5|NA|NA|TRBV9
CASSVGAGDSNQPQHF
TGTGCCAGCAGCGTAGGGGCAGGGGATAGCAATCAGCCCCAGCATTTT
>TRBJ2-3|NA|NA|TRBV12-5
CASGALLGTDTQYF
TGTGCTAGTGGCGCACTGTTGGGGACTGATACGCAGTATTTT
>TRBJ1-4|few|NA|TRBV29-1
CSVSRPDEKLFF
TGCAGCGTCTCCCGGCCAGATGAAAAACTGTTTTTT
>TRBJ2-3|NA|NA|TRBV5-1
CASSPGNVHLSTDTQYF
TGCGCCAGCAGCCCCGGGAATGTGCATCTGAGCACAGATACGCAGTATTTT
>TRBJ2-3|NA|TRBD1|TRBV29-1
CSGRDRVNTDTQYF
TGCAGCGGCCGGGACAGGGTAAATACAGATACGCAGTATTTT
>TRBJ2-7|NA|NA|TRBV25-1
CASSPLARGEQYF
TGTGCCAGCAGTCCTCTCGCGAGGGGGGAGCAGTACTTC
>TRBJ1-1|NA|NA|TRBV5-6
CASSETGFMNTEAFF
TGTGCCAGCAGCGAAACAGGGTTCATGAACACTGAAGCTTTCTTT
>TRBJ2-7|NA|NA|TRBV29-1
CSVAAAYEQYF
TGCAGCGTCGCCGCAGCCTACGAGCAGTACTTC
>TRBJ1-6|NA|NA|TRBV9
CASSVVAGSGSPLHF
TGTGCCAGCAGCGTAGTGGCAGGGTCTGGTTCACCCCTCCACTTT